This T cell receptor (beta chain) emerged from a study of T cell responses to AZD1222 COVID-19 vaccine. About this clone: Its antigen is currently unknown.

Assay: immunoSEQ multiplex PCR; the TCRdb copy retains only in-frame clones and omits some. The sample contains approximately 120,000 clones, about 85% of which appear only once. The study's findings and limits: Compared with day 0, the breadth and depth of the Spike-specific TCR repertoire rose significantly after two doses of AZD1222.

Trimming stripped 1 base from V and 10 bases from J, with 5 bases between. Germline V gene data show CDR1 as SEHNR and CDR2 as FQNEAQ (reference sequence). The CDR3 contains 12 residues. Specimen: peripheral blood, collected 28 days after the second AZD1222 dose. The TCR originated in an adult who received the AZD1222 COVID-19 vaccine. The genes are TRBV7-9 and TRBJ1-6; D remains ambiguous. The DNA for the CDR3 is TGTGCCAGCAGCTTAGTGGAGTCACCCCTCCACTTT. It codes for CASSLVESPLHF.